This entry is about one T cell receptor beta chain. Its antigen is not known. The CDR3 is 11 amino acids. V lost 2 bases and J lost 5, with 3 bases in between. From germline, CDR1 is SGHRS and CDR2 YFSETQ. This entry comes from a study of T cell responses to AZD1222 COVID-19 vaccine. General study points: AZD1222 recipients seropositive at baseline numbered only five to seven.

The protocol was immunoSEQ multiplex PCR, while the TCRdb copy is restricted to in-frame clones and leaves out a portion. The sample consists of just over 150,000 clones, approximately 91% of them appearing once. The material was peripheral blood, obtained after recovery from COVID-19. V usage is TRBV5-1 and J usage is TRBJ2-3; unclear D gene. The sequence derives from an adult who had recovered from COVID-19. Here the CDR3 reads CASSFEDTQYF. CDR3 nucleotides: TGCGCCAGCAGCTTTGAAGATACGCAGTATTTT.